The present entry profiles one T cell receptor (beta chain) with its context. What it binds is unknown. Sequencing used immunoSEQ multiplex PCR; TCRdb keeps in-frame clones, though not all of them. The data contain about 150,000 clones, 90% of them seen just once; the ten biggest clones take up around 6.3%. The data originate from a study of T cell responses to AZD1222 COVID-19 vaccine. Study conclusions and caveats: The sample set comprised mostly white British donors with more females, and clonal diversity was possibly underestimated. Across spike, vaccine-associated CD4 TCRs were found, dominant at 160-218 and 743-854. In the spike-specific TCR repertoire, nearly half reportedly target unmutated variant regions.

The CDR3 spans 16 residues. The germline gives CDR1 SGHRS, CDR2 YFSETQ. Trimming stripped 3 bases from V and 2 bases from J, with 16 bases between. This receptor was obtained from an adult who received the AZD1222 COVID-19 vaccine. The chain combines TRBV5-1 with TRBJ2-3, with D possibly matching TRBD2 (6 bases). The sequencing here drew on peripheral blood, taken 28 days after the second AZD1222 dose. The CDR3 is CASSSRVAALTDTQYF. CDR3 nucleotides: TGCGCCAGCAGCTCTCGAGTAGCGGCCCTCACAGATACGCAGTATTTT.